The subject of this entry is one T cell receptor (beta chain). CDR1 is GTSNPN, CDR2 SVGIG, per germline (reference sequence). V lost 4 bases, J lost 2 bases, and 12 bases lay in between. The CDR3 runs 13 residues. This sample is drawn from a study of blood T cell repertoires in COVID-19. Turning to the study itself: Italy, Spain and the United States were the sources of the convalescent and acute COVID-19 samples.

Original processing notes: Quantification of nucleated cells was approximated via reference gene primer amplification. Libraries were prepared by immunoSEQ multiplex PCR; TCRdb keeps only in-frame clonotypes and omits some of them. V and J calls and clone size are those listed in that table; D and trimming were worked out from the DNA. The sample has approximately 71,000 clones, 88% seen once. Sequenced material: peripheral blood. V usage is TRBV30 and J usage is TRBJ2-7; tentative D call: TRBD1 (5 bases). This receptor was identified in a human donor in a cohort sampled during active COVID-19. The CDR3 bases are TGTGCCTGGAAGATATGGGGCCCCTACGAGCAGTACTTC. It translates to CAWKIWGPYEQYF.